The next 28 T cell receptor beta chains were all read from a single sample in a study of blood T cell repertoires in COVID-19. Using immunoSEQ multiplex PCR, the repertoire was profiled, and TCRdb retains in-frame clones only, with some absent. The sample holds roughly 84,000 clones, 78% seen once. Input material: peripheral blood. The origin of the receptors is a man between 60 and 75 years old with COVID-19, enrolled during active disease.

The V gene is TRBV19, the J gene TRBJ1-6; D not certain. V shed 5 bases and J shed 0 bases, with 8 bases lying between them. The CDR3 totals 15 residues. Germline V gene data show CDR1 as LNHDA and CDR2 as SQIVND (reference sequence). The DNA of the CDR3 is TGTGCCAGTAGTTCACTGAACTCCTATAATTCACCCCTCCACTTT. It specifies CASSSLNSYNSPLHF.

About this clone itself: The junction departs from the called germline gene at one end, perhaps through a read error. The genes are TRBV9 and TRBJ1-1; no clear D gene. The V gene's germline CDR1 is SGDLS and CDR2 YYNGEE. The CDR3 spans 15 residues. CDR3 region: CASSVGRAVNTEAFF. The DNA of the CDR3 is TGTGCCAGTAGCGTAGGCCGCGCCGTGAACACTGAAGCTTTCTTT.

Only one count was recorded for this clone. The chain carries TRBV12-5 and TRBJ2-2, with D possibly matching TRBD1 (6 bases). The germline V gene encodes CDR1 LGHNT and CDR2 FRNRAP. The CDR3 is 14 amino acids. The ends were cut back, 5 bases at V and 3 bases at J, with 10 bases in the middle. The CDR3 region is CASGEQGYTGELFF. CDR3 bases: TGTGCTAGTGGTGAGCAGGGGTACACCGGGGAGCTGTTTTTT.

Here the CDR3 reads CASSPRGTTDTQYF. The DNA for the CDR3 is TGTGCCAGCAGCCCCAGGGGGACCACAGATACGCAGTATTTT. V gene TRBV11-3 combines with J gene TRBJ2-3; 7 positions agree with TRBD1. Germline V gene data show CDR1 as SGHNT and CDR2 as YENEEA. The CDR3 runs to 14 residues. V lost 5 bases, J lost 2 bases, and 4 bases stayed unmatched. Supplemented by reference TRBV11-3 and TRBJ2-3, the full variable domain reads EAGVVQSPRYKIIEKKQPVAFWCNPISGHNTLYWYLQNLGQGPELLIRYENEEAVDDSQLPKDRFSAERLKGVDSTLKIQPAELGDSAVYLCASSPRGTTDTQYFGPGTRLTVL.

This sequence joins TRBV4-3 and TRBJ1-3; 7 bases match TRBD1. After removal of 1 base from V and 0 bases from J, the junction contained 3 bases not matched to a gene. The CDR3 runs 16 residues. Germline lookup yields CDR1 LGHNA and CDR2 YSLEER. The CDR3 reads CASSQGAGGSGNTIYF. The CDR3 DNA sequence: TGCGCCAGCAGCCAAGGGGCAGGGGGCTCTGGAAACACCATATATTTT.

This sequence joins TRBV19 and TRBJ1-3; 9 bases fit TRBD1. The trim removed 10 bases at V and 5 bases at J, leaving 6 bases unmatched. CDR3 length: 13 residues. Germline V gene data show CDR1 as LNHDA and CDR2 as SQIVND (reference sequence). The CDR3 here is CATKGQGRNTIYF. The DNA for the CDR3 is TGTGCCACTAAGGGACAGGGCAGAAACACCATATATTTT.

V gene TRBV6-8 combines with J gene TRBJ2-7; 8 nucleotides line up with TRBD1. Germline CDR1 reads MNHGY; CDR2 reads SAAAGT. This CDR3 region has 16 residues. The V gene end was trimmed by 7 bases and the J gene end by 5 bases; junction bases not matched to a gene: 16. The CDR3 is CASTYPTGQARDEQYF. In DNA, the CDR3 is TGTGCCAGCACCTACCCGACGGGACAGGCTCGCGACGAGCAGTACTTC.

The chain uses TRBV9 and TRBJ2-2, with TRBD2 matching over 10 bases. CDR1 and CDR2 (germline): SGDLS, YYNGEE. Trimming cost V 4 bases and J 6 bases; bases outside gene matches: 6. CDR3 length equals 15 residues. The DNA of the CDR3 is TGTGCCAGCAGCATGGGACTAGCGCCATCCGGGGAGCTGTTTTTT. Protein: CASSMGLAPSGELFF.

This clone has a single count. CDR3 DNA: TGTGCCAGCCAACGGGACAGCAACAATCAGCCCCAGCATTTT. Translating it yields CASQRDSNNQPQHF. The rearrangement joins TRBV18 to TRBJ1-5; 7 positions match TRBD1. This CDR3 has 14 residues. Germline CDR1 and CDR2: KGHSH and LQKENI. V trimming: 8 bases; J trimming: 3 bases; junction bases outside the gene matches: 7.

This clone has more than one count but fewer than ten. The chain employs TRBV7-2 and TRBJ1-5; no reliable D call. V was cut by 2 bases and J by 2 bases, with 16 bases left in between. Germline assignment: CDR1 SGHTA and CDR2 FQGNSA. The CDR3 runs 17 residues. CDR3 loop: CASSLYPTGEGNQPQHF. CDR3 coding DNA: TGTGCCAGCAGCTTATACCCCACCGGGGAAGGCAATCAGCCCCAGCATTTT.

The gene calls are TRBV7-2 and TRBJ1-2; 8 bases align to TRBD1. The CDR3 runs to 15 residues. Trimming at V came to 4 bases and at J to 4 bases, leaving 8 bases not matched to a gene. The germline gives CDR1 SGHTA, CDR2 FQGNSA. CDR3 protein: CASSSTGGVVYGYTF. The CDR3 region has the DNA TGTGCCAGCAGCTCAACAGGGGGGGTCGTCTATGGCTACACCTTC.

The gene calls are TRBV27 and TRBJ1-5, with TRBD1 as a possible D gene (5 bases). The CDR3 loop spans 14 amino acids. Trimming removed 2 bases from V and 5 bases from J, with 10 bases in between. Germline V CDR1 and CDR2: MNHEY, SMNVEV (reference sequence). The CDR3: CASSLAGNDQPQHF. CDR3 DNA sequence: TGTGCCAGCAGTTTAGCAGGGAACGATCAGCCCCAGCATTTT.

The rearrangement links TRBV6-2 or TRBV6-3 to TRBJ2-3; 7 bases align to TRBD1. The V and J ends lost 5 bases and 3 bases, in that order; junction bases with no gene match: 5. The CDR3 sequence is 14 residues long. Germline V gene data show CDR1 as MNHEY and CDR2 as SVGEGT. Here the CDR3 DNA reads TGTGCCAGCAGTCCCCGGGACAGAACAGATACGCAGTATTTT. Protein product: CASSPRDRTDTQYF.

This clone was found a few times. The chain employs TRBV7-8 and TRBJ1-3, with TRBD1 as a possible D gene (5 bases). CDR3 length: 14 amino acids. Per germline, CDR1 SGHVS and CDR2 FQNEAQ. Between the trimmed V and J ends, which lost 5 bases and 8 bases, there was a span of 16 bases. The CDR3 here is CASSPALRGDTIYF. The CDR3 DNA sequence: TGTGCCAGCAGCCCCGCCCTTCGGGGGGACACCATATATTTT. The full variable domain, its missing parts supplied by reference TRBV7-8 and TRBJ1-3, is GAGVSQSPRYKVAKRGQDVALRCDPISGHVSLFWYQQALGQGPEFLTYFQNEAQLDKSGLPSDRFFAERPEGSVSTLKIQRTQQEDSAVYLCASSPALRGDTIYFGEGSWLTVV.

Here the CDR3 reads CASSDGNSNTEAFF. As DNA, the CDR3 is TGTGCCAGCAGCGACGGGAACTCGAACACTGAAGCTTTCTTT. The chain uses TRBV25-1 and TRBJ1-1; D ambiguous. Trimming stripped 6 bases from V and 1 base from J, with 12 bases between. Looked up from germline, CDR1 is MGHDK and CDR2 is SYGVNS. The CDR3 runs 14 residues. Supplemented by reference TRBV25-1 and TRBJ1-1, the full variable domain reads EADIYQTPRYLVIGTGKKITLECSQTMGHDKMYWYQQDPGMELHLIHYSYGVNSTEKGDLSSESTVSRIRTEHFPLTLESARPSHTSQYLCASSDGNSNTEAFFGQGTRLTVV.

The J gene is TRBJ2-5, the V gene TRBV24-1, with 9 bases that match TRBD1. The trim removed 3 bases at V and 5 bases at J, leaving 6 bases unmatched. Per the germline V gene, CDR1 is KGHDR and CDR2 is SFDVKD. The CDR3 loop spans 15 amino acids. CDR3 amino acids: CATSDAGTGTETQYF. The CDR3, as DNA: TGTGCCACCAGTGATGCCGGGACAGGGACGGAGACCCAGTACTTC.

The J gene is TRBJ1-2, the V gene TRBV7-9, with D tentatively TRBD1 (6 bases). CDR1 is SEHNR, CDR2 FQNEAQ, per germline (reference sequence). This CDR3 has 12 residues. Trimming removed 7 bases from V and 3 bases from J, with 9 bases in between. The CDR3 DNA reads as TGTGCCAGCACCCGACAGGACTATGGCTACACCTTC. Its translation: CASTRQDYGYTF.

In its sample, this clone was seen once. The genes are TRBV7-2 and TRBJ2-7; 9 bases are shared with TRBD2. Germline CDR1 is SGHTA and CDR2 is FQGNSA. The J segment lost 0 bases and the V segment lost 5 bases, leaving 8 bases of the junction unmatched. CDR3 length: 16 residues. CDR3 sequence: CASSRGGGGGSYEQYF. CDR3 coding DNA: TGTGCCAGCAGCAGAGGCGGCGGGGGGGGCTCCTACGAGCAGTACTTC. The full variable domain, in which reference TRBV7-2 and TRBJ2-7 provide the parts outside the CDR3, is GAGVSQSPSNKVTEKGKDVELRCDPISGHTALYWYRQSLGQGLEFLIYFQGNSAPDKSGLPSDRFSAERTGGSVSTLTIQRTQQEDSAVYLCASSRGGGGGSYEQYFGPGTRLTVT.

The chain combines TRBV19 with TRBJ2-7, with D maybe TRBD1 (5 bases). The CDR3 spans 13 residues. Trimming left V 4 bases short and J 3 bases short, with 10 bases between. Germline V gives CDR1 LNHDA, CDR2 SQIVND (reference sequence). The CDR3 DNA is TGTGCCAGTAGTACCGACAGTGTCTACGAGCAGTACTTC. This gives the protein CASSTDSVYEQYF.

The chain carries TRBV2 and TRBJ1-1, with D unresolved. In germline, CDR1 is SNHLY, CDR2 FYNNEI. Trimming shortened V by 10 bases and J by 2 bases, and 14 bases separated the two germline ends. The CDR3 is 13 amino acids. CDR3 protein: CATSVAGNTEAFF. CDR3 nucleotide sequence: TGTGCCACCTCGGTGGCAGGAAACACTGAAGCTTTCTTT.

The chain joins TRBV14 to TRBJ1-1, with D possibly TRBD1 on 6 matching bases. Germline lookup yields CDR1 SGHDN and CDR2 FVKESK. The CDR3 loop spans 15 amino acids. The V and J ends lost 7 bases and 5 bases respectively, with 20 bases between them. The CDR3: CASTTIGGRRTEAFF. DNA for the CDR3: TGTGCCAGCACCACGATCGGGGGGCGACGGACTGAAGCTTTCTTT. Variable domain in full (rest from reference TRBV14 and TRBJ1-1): EAGVTQFPSHSVIEKGQTVTLRCDPISGHDNLYWYRRVMGKEIKFLLHFVKESKQDESGMPNNRFLAERTGGTYSTLKVQPAELEDSGVYFCASTTIGGRRTEAFFGQGTRLTVV.

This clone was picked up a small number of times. The CDR3, as DNA: TGTGCCAGCAGTATACAGGGCTATCAGCCCCAGCATTTT. This codes for CASSIQGYQPQHF. The chain has TRBV27 and TRBJ1-5; a weak D match, TRBD1 (6 bases). CDR3 length: 13 residues. The germline V gene has CDR1 MNHEY and CDR2 SMNVEV (reference sequence). The germline V and J ends were trimmed by 5 bases and 5 bases, with 10 bases remaining between them.

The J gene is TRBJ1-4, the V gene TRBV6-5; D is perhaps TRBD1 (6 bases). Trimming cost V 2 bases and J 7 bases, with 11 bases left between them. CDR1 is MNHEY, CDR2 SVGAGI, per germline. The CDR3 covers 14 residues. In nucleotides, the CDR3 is TGTGCCAGCAGTTACGCGCAGGGGACTGAAAAACTGTTTTTT. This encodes CASSYAQGTEKLFF.

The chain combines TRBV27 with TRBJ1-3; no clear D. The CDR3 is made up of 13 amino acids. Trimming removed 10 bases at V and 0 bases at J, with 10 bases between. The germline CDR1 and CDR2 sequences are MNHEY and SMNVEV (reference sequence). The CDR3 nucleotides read TGTGCCACCCGACACAGCTCTGGAAACACCATATATTTT. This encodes CATRHSSGNTIYF.

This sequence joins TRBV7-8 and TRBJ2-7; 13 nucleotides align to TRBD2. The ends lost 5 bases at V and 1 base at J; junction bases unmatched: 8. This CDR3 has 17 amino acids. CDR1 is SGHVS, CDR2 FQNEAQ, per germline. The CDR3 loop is CASSRTSGSVSSYEQYF. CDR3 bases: TGTGCCAGCAGCCGGACTAGCGGGAGTGTTTCGTCCTACGAGCAGTACTTC.

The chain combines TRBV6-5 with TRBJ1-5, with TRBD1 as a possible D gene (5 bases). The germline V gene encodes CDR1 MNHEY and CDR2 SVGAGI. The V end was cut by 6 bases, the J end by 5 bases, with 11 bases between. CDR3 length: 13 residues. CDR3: CASRLRDDQPQHF. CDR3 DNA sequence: TGTGCCAGCAGGTTGCGGGACGATCAGCCCCAGCATTTT.

Here the CDR3 reads CASRAGTGGSEAFF. CDR3 bases: TGTGCCAGCAGGGCAGGGACAGGGGGGTCTGAAGCTTTCTTT. The chain combines TRBV11-2 with TRBJ1-1, with TRBD1 matching over 11 bases. This CDR3 has 14 residues. J lost 6 bases, V lost 6 bases, and 6 bases had no gene match. The germline gives CDR1 SGHAT, CDR2 FQNNGV.

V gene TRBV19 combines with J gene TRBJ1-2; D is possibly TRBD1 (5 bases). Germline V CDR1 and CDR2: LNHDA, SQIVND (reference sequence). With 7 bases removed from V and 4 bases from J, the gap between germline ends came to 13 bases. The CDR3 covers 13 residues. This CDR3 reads CASTLTDLYGYTF. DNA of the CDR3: TGTGCCAGTACCCTGACAGACCTCTATGGCTACACCTTC.